The rows below give T cell receptor beta chains drawn from one sample of a study of T cell repertoires in cytomegalovirus infection. In TCRdb, the reads were re-called with MiXCR into one record per CDR3 protein. The sample has just under 500,000 distinct CDR3 sequences; around 35% are singletons. These receptors have no identified antigens. Specimen: cultured PBMCs, collected from culture after CMV antigen stimulation. The receptor set was obtained from a human donor in good health (CMV status not recorded). Some clones in this sample may be carry-over from other donors' samples. The CDR3 runs from the conserved cysteine through the conserved F or W. The D gene is left open where the match is weak.

v_gene	d_gene	len	CDR3aa
TRBV12-3/TRBV12-4	-	15	CASSSSVLTYNEQFF
TRBV9	-	14	CASSVEWAAYEQFF
TRBV28	TRBD1	15	CASRPYRGRNEKLFF
TRBV19	-	17	CASSKDNLLAGNQPQHF
TRBV28	TRBD2	14	CASRSGGGGNEQFF
TRBV7-2	-	12	CASRVGRETQYF
TRBV29-1	-	12	CSAESPSEKLFF
TRBV4-3	-	13	CASSLLLTNTIYF
TRBV25-1	-	13	CASSLMGDQPQHF
TRBV19	-	15	CASSTLAAGDYGYTF
TRBV11-3	TRBD1	18	CASSRPGQGGYSNQPQHF
TRBV7-2	-	12	CASSLDLGEAFF
TRBV6-5	TRBD2	15	CASSRPGLEPNEQFF
TRBV12-3/TRBV12-4	TRBD2	16	CASSPEGAGDNNEQFF
TRBV6-2/TRBV6-3	TRBD2	15	CASSYQGLARYEQYF
TRBV15	-	13	CATSRDMDNEQFF
TRBV4-1	-	13	CASSQGVFYEQYF
TRBV7-2	-	14	CASSPDPPNSPLHF
TRBV20-1	-	15	CSARSDAYNQETQYF
TRBV4-1	TRBD2	15	CASSQEGTSTNEQFF
TRBV6-2/TRBV6-3	-	13	CASREQGNTEAFF
TRBV19	-	12	CASSPDGLGYTF
TRBV7-4	-	16	CASSLSRRGGKTEAFF
TRBV12-3/TRBV12-4	-	14	CASTLGVSGNTIYF
TRBV4-3	-	17	CASSQQQRSGSTDTQYF
TRBV24-1	-	11	CATSDRYEQYF
TRBV7-9	-	15	CASSFSGVDNEKLFF
TRBV4-2	TRBD1	15	CASSQEDREASPLHF
TRBV6-6	-	16	CASSYSESSYNSPLHF
TRBV7-6	-	16	CASSLSPSQNYNEQFF
TRBV24-1	TRBD1	15	CATSQTGRPDQPQHF
TRBV6-5	-	13	CASSTRVGYGYTF
TRBV7-3	TRBD2	15	CASSLGGSGFNEQFF
TRBV7-6	TRBD1	13	CASSWNRGSEQFF
TRBV2	TRBD2	16	CASSSSRGGGADTQYF
TRBV5-1	-	20	CASSPLPGTETVTGANVLTF
TRBV7-8	-	13	CASSLANGEKLFF
TRBV12-3/TRBV12-4	-	13	CASSRTLQETQYF
TRBV6-8	TRBD1	15	CASRDGTVNTGELFF
TRBV24-1	TRBD2	19	CATSDLILAGGPNFNEQFF
TRBV20-1	TRBD1	13	CSASPQGAGGYTF
TRBV10-2	-	15	CASRPIGGMVDTQYF
TRBV28	-	15	CASSLITAKNTEAFF
TRBV7-2	-	14	CASSLLGQFYGYTF
TRBV7-9	-	14	CASSLRVAGDTQYF